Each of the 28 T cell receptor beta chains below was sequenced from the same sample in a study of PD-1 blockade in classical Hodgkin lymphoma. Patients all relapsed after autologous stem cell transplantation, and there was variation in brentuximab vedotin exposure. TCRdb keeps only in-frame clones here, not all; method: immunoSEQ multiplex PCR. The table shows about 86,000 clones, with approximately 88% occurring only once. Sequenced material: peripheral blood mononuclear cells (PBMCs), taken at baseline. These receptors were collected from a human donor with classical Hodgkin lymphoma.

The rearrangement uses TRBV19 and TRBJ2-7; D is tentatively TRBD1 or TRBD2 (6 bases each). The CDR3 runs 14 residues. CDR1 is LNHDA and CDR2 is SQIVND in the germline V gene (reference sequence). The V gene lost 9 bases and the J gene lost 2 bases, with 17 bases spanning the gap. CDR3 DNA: TGTGCCAGCCGGCGAGGGGGGACAACCTACGAGCAGTACTTC. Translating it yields CASRRGGTTYEQYF.

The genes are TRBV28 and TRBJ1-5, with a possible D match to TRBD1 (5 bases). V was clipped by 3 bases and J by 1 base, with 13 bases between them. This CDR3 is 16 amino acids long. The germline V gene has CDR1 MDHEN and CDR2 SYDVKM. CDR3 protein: CASSFPGGRSNQPQHF. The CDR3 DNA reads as TGTGCCAGCAGTTTCCCCGGGGGGAGAAGCAATCAGCCCCAGCATTTT.

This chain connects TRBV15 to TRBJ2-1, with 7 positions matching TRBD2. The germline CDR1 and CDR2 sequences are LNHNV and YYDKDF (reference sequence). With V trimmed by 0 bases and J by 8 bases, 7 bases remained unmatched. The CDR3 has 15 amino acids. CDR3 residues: CATSRDIAGAYEQFF. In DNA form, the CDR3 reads TGTGCCACCAGCAGAGATATAGCGGGCGCCTATGAGCAGTTCTTC. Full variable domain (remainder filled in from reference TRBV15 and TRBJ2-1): DAMVIQNPRYQVTQFGKPVTLSCSQTLNHNVMYWYQQKSSQAPKLLFHYYDKDFNNEADTPDNFQSRRPNTSFCFLDIRSPGLGDTAMYLCATSRDIAGAYEQFFGPGTRLTVL.

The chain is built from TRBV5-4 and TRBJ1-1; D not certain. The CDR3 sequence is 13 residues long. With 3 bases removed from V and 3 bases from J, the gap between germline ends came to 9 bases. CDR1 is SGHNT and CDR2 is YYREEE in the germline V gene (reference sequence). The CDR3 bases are TGTGCCAGCAGCTCGGAGGTTGACACTGAAGCTTTCTTT. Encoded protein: CASSSEVDTEAFF.

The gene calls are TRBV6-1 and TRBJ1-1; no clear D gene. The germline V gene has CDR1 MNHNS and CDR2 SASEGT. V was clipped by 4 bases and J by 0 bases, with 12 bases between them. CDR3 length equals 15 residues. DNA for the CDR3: TGTGCCAGCAGTGTATTGGAGGTCATGAACACTGAAGCTTTCTTT. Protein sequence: CASSVLEVMNTEAFF.

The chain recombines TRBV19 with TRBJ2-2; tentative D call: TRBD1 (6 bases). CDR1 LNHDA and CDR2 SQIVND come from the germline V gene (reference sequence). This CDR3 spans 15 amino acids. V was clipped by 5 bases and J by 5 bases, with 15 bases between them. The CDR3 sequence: CASSVPGHITGELFF. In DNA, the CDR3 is TGTGCCAGTAGTGTCCCGGGACATATAACCGGGGAGCTGTTTTTT. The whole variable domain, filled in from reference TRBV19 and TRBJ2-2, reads DGGITQSPKYLFRKEGQNVTLSCEQNLNHDAMYWYRQDPGQGLRLIYYSQIVNDFQKGDIAEGYSVSREKKESFPLTVTSAQKNPTAFYLCASSVPGHITGELFFGEGSRLTVL.

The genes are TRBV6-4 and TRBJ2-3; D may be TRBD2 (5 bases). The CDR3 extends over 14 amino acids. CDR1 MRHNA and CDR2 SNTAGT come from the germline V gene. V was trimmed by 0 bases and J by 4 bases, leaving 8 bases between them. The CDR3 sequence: CASSDSMEADTQYF. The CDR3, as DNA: TGTGCCAGCAGTGACTCTATGGAGGCAGATACGCAGTATTTT.

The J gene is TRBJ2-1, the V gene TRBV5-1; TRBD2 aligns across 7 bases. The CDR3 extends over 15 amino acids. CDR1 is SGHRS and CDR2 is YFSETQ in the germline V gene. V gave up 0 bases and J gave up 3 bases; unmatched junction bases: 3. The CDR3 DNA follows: TGCGCCAGCAGCTTGGTCGGCGGGGGCTACAATGAGCAGTTCTTC. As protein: CASSLVGGGYNEQFF.

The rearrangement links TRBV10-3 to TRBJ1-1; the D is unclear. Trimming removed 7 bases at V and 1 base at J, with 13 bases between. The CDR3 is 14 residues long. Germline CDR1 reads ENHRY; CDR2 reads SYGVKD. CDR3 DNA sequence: TGTGCCATCAAAGAGCGGCAGGAGAACACTGAAGCTTTCTTT. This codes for CAIKERQENTEAFF.

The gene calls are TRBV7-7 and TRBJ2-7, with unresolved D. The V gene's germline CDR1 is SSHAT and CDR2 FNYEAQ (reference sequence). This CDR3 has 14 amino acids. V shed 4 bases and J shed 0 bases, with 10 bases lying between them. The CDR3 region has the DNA TGTGCCAGCAGCTCTGGCCGGAACTCCTACGAGCAGTACTTC. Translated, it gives CASSSGRNSYEQYF.

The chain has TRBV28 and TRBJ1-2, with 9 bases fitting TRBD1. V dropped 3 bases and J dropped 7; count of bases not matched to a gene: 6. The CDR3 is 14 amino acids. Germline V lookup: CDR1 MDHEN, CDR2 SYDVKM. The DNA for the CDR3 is TGTGCCAGCAGTTTGGGGACAGGGAATGGTGGCTACACCTTC. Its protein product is CASSLGTGNGGYTF.

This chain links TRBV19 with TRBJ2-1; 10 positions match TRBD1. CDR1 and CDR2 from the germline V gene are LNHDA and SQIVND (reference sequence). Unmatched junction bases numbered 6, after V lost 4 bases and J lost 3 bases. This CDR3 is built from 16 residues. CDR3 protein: CASSTDRGRIYNEQFF. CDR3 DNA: TGTGCCAGTAGTACAGACAGGGGGCGGATCTACAATGAGCAGTTCTTC.

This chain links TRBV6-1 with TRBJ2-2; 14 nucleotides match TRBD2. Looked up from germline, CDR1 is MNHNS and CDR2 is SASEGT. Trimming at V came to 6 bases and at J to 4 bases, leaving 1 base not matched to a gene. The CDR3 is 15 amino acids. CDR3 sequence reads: CASRGLAGVTGELFF. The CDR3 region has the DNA TGTGCCAGCAGGGGACTAGCGGGAGTCACCGGGGAGCTGTTTTTT.

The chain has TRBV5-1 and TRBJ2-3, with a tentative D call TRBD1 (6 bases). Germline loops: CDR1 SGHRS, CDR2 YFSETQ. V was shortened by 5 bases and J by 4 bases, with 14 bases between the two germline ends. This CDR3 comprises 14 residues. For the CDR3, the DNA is TGCGCCAGCAGACTCCAGGGGAATCCAGATACGCAGTATTTT. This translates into CASRLQGNPDTQYF.

CDR3 loop: CAWSEEPLSTDTQYF. The CDR3 DNA sequence: TGTGCCTGGAGTGAGGAGCCCTTAAGCACAGATACGCAGTATTTT. The J gene is TRBJ2-3, the V gene TRBV30; no clear D gene. Germline V gene data show CDR1 as GTSNPN and CDR2 as SVGIG (reference sequence). The length of the CDR3 is 15 residues. Trimming left V 1 base short and J 0 bases short, with 11 bases between.

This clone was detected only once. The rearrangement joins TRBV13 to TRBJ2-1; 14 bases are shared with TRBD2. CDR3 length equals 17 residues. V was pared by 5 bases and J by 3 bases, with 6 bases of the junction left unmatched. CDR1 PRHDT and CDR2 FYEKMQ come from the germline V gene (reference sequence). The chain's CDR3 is CASSTGTSGGFYNEQFF. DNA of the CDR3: TGTGCCAGCAGCACAGGGACTAGCGGGGGATTCTACAATGAGCAGTTCTTC. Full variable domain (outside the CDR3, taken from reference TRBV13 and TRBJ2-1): AAGVIQSPRHLIKEKRETATLKCYPIPRHDTVYWYQQGPGQDPQFLISFYEKMQSDKGSIPDRFSAQQFSDYHSELNMSSLELGDSALYFCASSTGTSGGFYNEQFFGPGTRLTVL.

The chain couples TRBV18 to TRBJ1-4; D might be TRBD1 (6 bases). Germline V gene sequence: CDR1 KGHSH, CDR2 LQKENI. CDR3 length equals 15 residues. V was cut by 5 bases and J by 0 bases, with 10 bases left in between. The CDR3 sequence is CASSSDRSTNEKLFF. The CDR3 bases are TGTGCCAGCTCATCGGACAGATCAACTAATGAAAAACTGTTTTTT.

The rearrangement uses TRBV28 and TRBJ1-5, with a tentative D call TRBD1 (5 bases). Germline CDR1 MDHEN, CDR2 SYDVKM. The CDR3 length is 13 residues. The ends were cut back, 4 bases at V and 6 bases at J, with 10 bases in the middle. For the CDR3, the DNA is TGTGCCAGCAGTTCTCAGGGTGTTCAGCCCCAGCATTTT. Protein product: CASSSQGVQPQHF.

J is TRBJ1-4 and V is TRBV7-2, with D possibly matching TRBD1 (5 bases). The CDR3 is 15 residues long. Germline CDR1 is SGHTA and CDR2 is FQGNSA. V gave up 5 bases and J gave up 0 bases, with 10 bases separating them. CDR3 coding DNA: TGTGCCAGCAGCCCCACAGGAGCAACTAATGAAAAACTGTTTTTT. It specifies CASSPTGATNEKLFF.

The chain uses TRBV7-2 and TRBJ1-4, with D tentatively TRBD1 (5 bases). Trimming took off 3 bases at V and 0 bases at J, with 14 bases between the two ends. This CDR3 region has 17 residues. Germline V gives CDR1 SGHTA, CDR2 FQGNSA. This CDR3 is CASSFLRVSATNEKLFF. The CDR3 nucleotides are TGTGCCAGCAGCTTCCTCAGGGTGTCTGCAACTAATGAAAAACTGTTTTTT.

This CDR3 reads CSMRGGPDTQYF. CDR3 sequence (DNA): TGCAGCATGAGGGGGGGACCAGATACGCAGTATTTT. V is TRBV29-1 and J is TRBJ2-3, with D possibly being TRBD2 (7 bases). Trimming removed 8 bases from V and 4 bases from J, with 13 bases in between. Germline V gene data show CDR1 as SQVTM and CDR2 as ANQGSEA. The CDR3 is 12 amino acids.

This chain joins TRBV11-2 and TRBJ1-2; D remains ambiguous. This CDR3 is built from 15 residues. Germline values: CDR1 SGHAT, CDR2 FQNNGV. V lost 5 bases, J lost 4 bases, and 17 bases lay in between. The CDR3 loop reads CASSLVGSAGYGYTF. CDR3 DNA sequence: TGTGCCAGCAGCCTCGTAGGCTCGGCGGGCTATGGCTACACCTTC.

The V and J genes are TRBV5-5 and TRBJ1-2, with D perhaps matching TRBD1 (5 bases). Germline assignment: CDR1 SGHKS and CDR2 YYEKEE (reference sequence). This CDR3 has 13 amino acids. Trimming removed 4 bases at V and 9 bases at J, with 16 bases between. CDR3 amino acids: CASSETAIHSYTF. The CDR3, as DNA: TGTGCCAGCAGCGAGACAGCGATCCATAGCTACACCTTC.

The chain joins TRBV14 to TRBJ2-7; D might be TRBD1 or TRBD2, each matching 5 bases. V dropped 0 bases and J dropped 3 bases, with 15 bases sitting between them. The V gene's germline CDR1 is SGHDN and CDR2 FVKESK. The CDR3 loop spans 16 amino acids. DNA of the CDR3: TGTGCCAGCAGCCAAGACGGGACGATCTATGGCTACGAGCAGTACTTC. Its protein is CASSQDGTIYGYEQYF.

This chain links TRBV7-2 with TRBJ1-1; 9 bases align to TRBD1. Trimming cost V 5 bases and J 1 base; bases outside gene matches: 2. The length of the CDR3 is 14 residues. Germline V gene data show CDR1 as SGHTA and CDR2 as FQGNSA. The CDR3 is CASSRGQGNTEAFF. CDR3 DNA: TGTGCCAGCAGCAGGGGACAGGGGAACACTGAAGCTTTCTTT.

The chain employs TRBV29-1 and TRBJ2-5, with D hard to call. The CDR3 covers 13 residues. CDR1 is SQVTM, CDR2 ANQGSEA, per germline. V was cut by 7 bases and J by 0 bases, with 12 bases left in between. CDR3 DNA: TGCAGCGCGAGAGGTATATACCAAGAGACCCAGTACTTC. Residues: CSARGIYQETQYF.

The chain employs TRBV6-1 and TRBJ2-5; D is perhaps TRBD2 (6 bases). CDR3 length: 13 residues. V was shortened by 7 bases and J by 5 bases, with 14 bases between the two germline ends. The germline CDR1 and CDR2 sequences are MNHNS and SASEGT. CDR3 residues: CASTAGRRETQYF. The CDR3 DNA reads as TGTGCCAGCACGGCGGGGAGGAGGGAGACCCAGTACTTC.

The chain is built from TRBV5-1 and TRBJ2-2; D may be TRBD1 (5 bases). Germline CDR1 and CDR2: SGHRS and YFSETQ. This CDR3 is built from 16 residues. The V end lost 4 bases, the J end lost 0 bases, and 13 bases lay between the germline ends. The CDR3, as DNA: TGCGCCAGCAGCCCCAGAACAGGATCGAACACCGGGGAGCTGTTTTTT. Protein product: CASSPRTGSNTGELFF.